The 22 T cell receptor beta chains below all came from one sample that was sequenced in a study of regulatory T cells in long-lasting Graves disease. According to the study, TCR beta libraries were built with iRepertoire HTBI primers and CDR3-region Arm-PCR. Using its own MiXCR run on the multiplex PCR reads, TCRdb lists one record per CDR3 protein. Of roughly 530,000 distinct CDR3 sequences in the sample, roughly 16% were seen once. As for time point: newly diagnosed GD, antithyroid drugs for less than 3 months. RNA isolated from PBMCs was used to make the TCR library. These data were also reused for a study on T cells in Graves' hyperthyroidism and ophthalmopathy.

The sample consisted of peripheral blood mononuclear cells (PBMCs), taken at new diagnosis, from a patient treated with antithyroid drugs. Receptor source: a woman aged 40 to 65 with Graves disease.

Notes on this clonotype: The junction shows a germline mismatch at one end, possibly a read error. This sequence joins TRBV12-3 or TRBV12-4 and TRBJ2-7; D not certain. CDR3 length equals 13 residues. The CDR3 reads CASSYRTAYEQYF. CDR3 coding DNA: TGTGCCAGTAGTTACCGGACGGCCTACGAGCAGTACTTC.

This clonotype has at least ten counts. The V call is TRBV2, the J call TRBJ1-4; no clear D gene. Trimming pared 6 bases from V and 8 bases from J, leaving 10 bases between. This CDR3 contains 12 residues. Germline CDR1 is SNHLY and CDR2 is FYNNEI. The chain's CDR3 is CASRGPAEKLFF. The CDR3 DNA sequence: TGTGCCAGCAGAGGGCCTGCGGAAAAACTGTTTTTT.

The chain has TRBV11-2 and TRBJ2-2; TRBD1 is a possible D gene (6 bases). The V gene lost 5 bases and the J gene lost 4 bases, with 20 bases spanning the gap. In germline, CDR1 is SGHAT, CDR2 FQNNGV. This CDR3 has 17 residues. The CDR3 protein is CASSTFHRVVVTGELFF. The CDR3 DNA reads as TGTGCCAGCAGCACTTTTCACAGGGTAGTAGTCACCGGGGAGCTGTTTTTT.

In this sample, this clonotype turned up a few times. The J gene is TRBJ1-2, the V gene TRBV6-2 or TRBV6-3; possible D gene TRBD1, 5 bases. Germline V gene sequence: CDR1 MNHEY, CDR2 SVGEGT. The ends were cut back, 2 bases at V and 2 bases at J, with 12 bases in the middle. This CDR3 region has 15 residues. The CDR3, as DNA: TGTGCCAGCAGTTACGGGTGGGGCTTGAACTATGGCTACACCTTC. It yields the protein CASSYGWGLNYGYTF.

This clonotype has more than one count but fewer than ten. The J gene is TRBJ1-1, the V gene TRBV7-9; D gene unclear. The germline V gene has CDR1 SEHNR and CDR2 FQNEAQ (reference sequence). The CDR3 contains 12 residues. The V end lost 10 bases, the J end lost 4 bases, and 13 bases lay between the germline ends. The CDR3 bases are TGTGCCACGCGACGGCTGAGCACTGAAGCTTTCTTT. Its protein product is CATRRLSTEAFF.

Concerning this clonotype itself: A far larger clone differs by one base, so this is likely a read error. The chain joins TRBV18 to TRBJ2-1; D unresolved. CDR1 is KGHSH, CDR2 LQKENI, per germline. The CDR3 contains 11 residues. The CDR3 sequence: CANSLSNEQFF. The CDR3 region has the DNA TGTGCCAACTCACTCTCAAATGAGCAGTTCTTC. Supplemented by reference TRBV18 and TRBJ2-1, the full variable domain reads NAGVMQNPRHLVRRRGQEARLRCSPMKGHSHVYWYRQLPEEGLKFMVYLQKENIIDESGMPKERFSAEFPKEGPSILRIQQVVRGDSAAYFCANSLSNEQFFGPGTRLTVL.

Ten or more counts support this clonotype. The CDR3 DNA follows: TGCAGTGCCAATGAACAGGGTGTGGACTATGGCTACACCTTC. Protein sequence: CSANEQGVDYGYTF. The V gene is TRBV20-1, the J gene TRBJ1-2; a possible D gene is TRBD1 (6 bases). The CDR3 has 14 amino acids. Per the germline V gene, CDR1 is DFQATT and CDR2 is SNEGSKA (reference sequence). V lost 6 bases and J 3 bases, leaving 17 bases between the germline ends.

At least ten counts were recorded for this clonotype. The rearrangement uses TRBV11-3 and TRBJ2-1; 10 bases match TRBD2. This CDR3 has 15 amino acids. The V gene end was trimmed by 3 bases and the J gene end by 7 bases; junction bases not matched to a gene: 6. Germline CDR1 reads SGHNT; CDR2 reads YENEEA. CDR3 nucleotide sequence: TGTGCCAGCAGCTTGGGACTAGCGCTGGCAAATGAGCAGTTCTTC. Translating it yields CASSLGLALANEQFF.

The rearrangement uses TRBV7-4 and TRBJ2-7; D not resolved. The germline gives CDR1 SGHVT, CDR2 SQSDAQ. CDR3 length equals 20 residues. Between the trimmed V and J ends, which lost 8 bases and 1 base, there was a span of 33 bases. DNA of the CDR3: TGTGCCAGCCCGCTGTGCGCCCCCATTGGTGGAACGGAGCCATCCTACGAGCAGTACTTC. Translation: CASPLCAPIGGTEPSYEQYF.

This clonotype has just a few counts. V usage is TRBV10-3 and J usage is TRBJ1-1; tentatively, D is TRBD1 (6 bases). V lost 3 bases and J 5 bases, leaving 13 bases between the germline ends. The CDR3 is 14 amino acids. CDR1 is ENHRY and CDR2 is SYGVKD in the germline V gene. The CDR3 here is CAISDGGARTEAFF. The CDR3, as DNA: TGTGCCATCAGTGACGGGGGGGCGCGTACTGAAGCTTTCTTT.

This clonotype has a count of ten or more. This chain links TRBV7-9 with TRBJ1-2; 8 positions match TRBD1. The V gene's germline CDR1 is SEHNR and CDR2 FQNEAQ (reference sequence). This CDR3 contains 15 residues. After removal of 3 bases from V and 7 bases from J, the junction contained 10 bases not matched to a gene. The chain's CDR3 is CASSLLTGVRFGYTF. The DNA for the CDR3 is TGTGCCAGCAGCTTGCTGACAGGGGTTAGGTTTGGCTACACCTTC.

The table lists this clonotype with a few counts. The V call is TRBV10-3, the J call TRBJ1-2; D ambiguous. Trimming pared 8 bases from V and 0 bases from J, leaving 7 bases between. This CDR3 spans 12 amino acids. From germline, CDR1 is ENHRY and CDR2 SYGVKD. CDR3 DNA: TGTGCCATCCCCCTCACTAACTATGGCTACACCTTC. This codes for CAIPLTNYGYTF.

To note about this clonotype: A much more abundant neighbour one base away suggests this may be a read error. The V call is TRBV5-1, the J call TRBJ2-1; 7 positions match TRBD1. CDR3 length equals 14 residues. Germline CDR1 and CDR2: SGHRS and YFSETQ. V lost 6 bases, J lost 5 bases, and 8 bases stayed unmatched. The CDR3: CASTTGTEDNEQFF. For the CDR3, the DNA is TGCGCCAGCACCACCGGGACAGAGGACAATGAGCAGTTCTTC.

This clonotype was counted at least ten times. The V and J genes are TRBV3-1 and TRBJ2-7; 10 bases line up with TRBD1. The CDR3 is 15 residues long. The germline gives CDR1 LGHDT, CDR2 YNNKEL (reference sequence). V dropped 4 bases and J dropped 3; count of bases not matched to a gene: 6. CDR3 in amino acids: CASSLPGTGVYEQYF. CDR3 nucleotide sequence: TGTGCCAGCAGCCTTCCCGGGACAGGGGTCTACGAGCAGTACTTC.

This clonotype has ten or more counts. The genes are TRBV2 and TRBJ1-6; the D gene is possibly TRBD1 (6 bases). This CDR3 spans 15 amino acids. Germline V CDR1 and CDR2: SNHLY, FYNNEI. Trimming removed 6 bases at V and 8 bases at J, with 17 bases between. In DNA, the CDR3 is TGTGCCAGCAGCCGTGTACAGGGATCGGATTCACCCCTCCACTTT. Translation: CASSRVQGSDSPLHF.

The chain is built from TRBV10-3 and TRBJ2-1, with TRBD2 matching 13 bases. V lost 8 bases and J lost 0; bases outside the gene matches: 7. The length of the CDR3 is 17 residues. Germline V gives CDR1 ENHRY, CDR2 SYGVKD. DNA for the CDR3: TGTGCCATCGGTGCGACTAGCGGGGGGAGCTCCTACAATGAGCAGTTCTTC. Its protein product is CAIGATSGGSSYNEQFF.

This clonotype was counted many times. The V and J genes are TRBV2 and TRBJ2-7; 8 positions match TRBD2. Looked up from germline, CDR1 is SNHLY and CDR2 is FYNNEI. This CDR3 region has 16 residues. J gave up 3 bases and V 3 bases, and 10 bases lay outside the gene matches. The CDR3, as DNA: TGTGCCAGCAGTGATATCGGGCTAGCGGGTAACTACGAGCAGTACTTC. Its translation is CASSDIGLAGNYEQYF.

This clonotype was counted at least ten times. J is TRBJ1-1 and V is TRBV12-3 or TRBV12-4; D ambiguous. Trimming took off 5 bases at V and 8 bases at J, with 12 bases between the two ends. The CDR3 loop spans 12 amino acids. The CDR3 nucleotides are TGTGCCAGCAGTACACGGCGCGGAGAAGCTTTCTTT. It yields the protein CASSTRRGEAFF.

This clonotype came up many times. V usage is TRBV12-3 or TRBV12-4 and J usage is TRBJ2-3; no reliable D call. This CDR3 contains 11 residues. The germline V and J ends were trimmed by 4 bases and 4 bases, with 3 bases remaining between them. In DNA form, the CDR3 reads TGTGCCAGCAGTTCTGCAGATACGCAGTATTTT. It is translated as CASSSADTQYF.

This clonotype was seen more than once but under ten times. The chain recombines TRBV7-9 with TRBJ2-2, with D hard to call. V lost 0 bases and J lost 6, with 8 bases in between. This CDR3 has 14 amino acids. Germline CDR1 is SEHNR and CDR2 is FQNEAQ (reference sequence). The CDR3: CASSLAATSGELFF. CDR3 nucleotides: TGTGCCAGCAGCTTAGCAGCGACGTCCGGGGAGCTGTTTTTT.

Regarding this clonotype: A much larger clone lies a single base off, so this may be a read error. The chain uses TRBV19 and TRBJ2-1; 9 nucleotides align to TRBD1. CDR1 is LNHDA, CDR2 SQIVND, per germline (reference sequence). The CDR3 contains 14 residues. The CDR3 DNA sequence: TGTACCAGTAGTTTGACAGGGGGAGTAGGTGAGCAGTTCTTC. It is translated as CTSSLTGGVGEQFF.

The chain combines TRBV6-1 with TRBJ2-7; the match to TRBD1 covers 7 bases. J lost 2 bases, V lost 4 bases, and 5 bases had no gene match. Germline CDR1 and CDR2: MNHNS and SASEGT. This CDR3 comprises 14 residues. This CDR3 reads CASSGRTGTYEQYF. The CDR3 DNA sequence: TGTGCCAGCAGTGGTCGGACAGGCACCTACGAGCAGTACTTC.